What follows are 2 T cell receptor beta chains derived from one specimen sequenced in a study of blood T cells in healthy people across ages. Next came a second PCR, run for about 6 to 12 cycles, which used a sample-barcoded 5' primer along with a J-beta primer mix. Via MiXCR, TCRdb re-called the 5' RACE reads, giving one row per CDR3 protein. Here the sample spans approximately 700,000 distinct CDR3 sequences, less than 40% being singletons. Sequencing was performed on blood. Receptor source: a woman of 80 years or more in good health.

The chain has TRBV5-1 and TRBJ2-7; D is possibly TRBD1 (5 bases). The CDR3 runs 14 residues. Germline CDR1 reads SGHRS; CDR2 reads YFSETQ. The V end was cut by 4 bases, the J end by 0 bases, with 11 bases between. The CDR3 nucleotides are TGCGCCAGCAGCGCGGACACTTACTCCTACGAGCAGTACTTC. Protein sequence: CASSADTYSYEQYF.

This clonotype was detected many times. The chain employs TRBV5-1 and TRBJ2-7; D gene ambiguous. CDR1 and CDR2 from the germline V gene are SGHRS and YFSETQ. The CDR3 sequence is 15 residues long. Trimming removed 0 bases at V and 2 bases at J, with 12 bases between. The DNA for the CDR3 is TGCGCCAGCAGCTTGGCCGGTGCACTCACCTACGAGCAGTACTTC. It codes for CASSLAGALTYEQYF.